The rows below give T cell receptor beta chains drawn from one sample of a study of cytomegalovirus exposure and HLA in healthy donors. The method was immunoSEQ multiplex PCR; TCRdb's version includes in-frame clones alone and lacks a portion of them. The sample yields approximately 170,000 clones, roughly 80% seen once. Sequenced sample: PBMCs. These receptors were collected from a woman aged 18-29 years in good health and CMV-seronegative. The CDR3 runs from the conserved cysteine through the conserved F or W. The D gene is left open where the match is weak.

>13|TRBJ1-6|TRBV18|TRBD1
CASSGQEISPLHF
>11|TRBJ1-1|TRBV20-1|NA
CRRVSAREAFF
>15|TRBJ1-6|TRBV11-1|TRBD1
CASSSSDRGNSPLHF
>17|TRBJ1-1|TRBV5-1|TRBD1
CASSPRGTGDLNTEAFF
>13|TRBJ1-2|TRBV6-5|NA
CASSYDRSYGYTF
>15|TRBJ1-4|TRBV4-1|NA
CASSRQGSLSEKLFF
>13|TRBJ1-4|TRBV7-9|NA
CASSLAVLEKLFF
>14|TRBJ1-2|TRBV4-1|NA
CASSQEDSSYGYTF
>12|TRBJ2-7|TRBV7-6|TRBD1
CASSRTGGEQYF
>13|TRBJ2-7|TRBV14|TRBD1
CASSRTGAEEQYF
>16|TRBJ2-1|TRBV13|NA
CASSLRYTGPGNEQFF
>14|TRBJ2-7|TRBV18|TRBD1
CASSPQTGAGEQYF
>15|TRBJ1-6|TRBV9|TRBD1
CASSVAGTGLSPLHF
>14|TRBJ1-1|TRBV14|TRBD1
CASSGQGGVHEAFF
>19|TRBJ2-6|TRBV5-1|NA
CASSSFSDSLKSGANVLTF
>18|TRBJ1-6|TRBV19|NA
CASSIVGGHFSYNSPLHF
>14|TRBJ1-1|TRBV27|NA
CASSLRGMNTEAFF
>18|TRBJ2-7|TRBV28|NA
CASSLFGWQRSAGDEQYF
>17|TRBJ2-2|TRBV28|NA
CASSLVEASEGAGELFF
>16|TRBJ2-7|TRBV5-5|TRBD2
CASSLVGPSGTYEQYF
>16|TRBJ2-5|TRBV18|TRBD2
CASSPMREGRRETQYF
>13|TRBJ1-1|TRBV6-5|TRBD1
CASRSTGITEAFF